A selection of T cell receptor beta chains follows, all from one sample in a study of human T cells and chemical hapten exposure. TCRdb reprocessed the RACE reads with MiXCR, giving one entry per CDR3 protein. The data show about 35,000 distinct CDR3 sequences, roughly an eighth seen once. The material sequenced was whole blood, taken in connection with sensitization to the hapten diphenylcyclopropenone (DPC). Receptors were obtained from a woman aged 35 to 49 with alopecia areata. Some clones in this sample may be carry-over from other donors' samples. CDR3s include the opening cysteine and the closing phenylalanine or tryptophan. The order of the fields is D gene, V gene, clone size, J gene, CDR3 protein, CDR3 DNA. The D gene is left open where the match is weak. The size field is filled for only some rows; it gives once, few, many or a size class.

>TRBD1|TRBV18|many|TRBJ1-4
CASSLPGTGSGTNEKLFF
TGTGCCAGCTCACTGCCCGGGACAGGGTCGGGAACTAATGAAAAACTGTTTTTT
>NA|TRBV6-1|NA|TRBJ2-1
CASGRLNEQFF
TGTGCCAGCGGACGTCTGAATGAGCAGTTCTTC
>NA|TRBV14|many|TRBJ2-1
CASSQDRGQAPDGQFF
TGTGCCAGCAGCCAAGATCGAGGGCAGGCCCCGGACGGGCAGTTCTTC
>TRBD1|TRBV10-3|many|TRBJ1-5
CAISERDRDLSNQPQHF
TGTGCCATCAGTGAGAGAGACAGGGACTTAAGCAATCAGCCCCAGCATTTT
>NA|TRBV12-3/TRBV12-4|few|TRBJ2-3
CASSFPMGTQYF
TGTGCCAGCAGTTTTCCCATGGGTACGCAGTATTTT
>NA|TRBV29-1|many|TRBJ2-7
CSVRDTKTYEQYF
TGCAGCGTCCGGGACACGAAGACTTACGAGCAGTACTTC
>TRBD1|TRBV18|many|TRBJ1-2
CASSLRDRAYGYTF
TGTGCCAGCTCACTAAGGGACAGGGCCTATGGCTACACCTTC
>NA|TRBV28|many|TRBJ2-1
CQTRGRLYNEQFF
TGTCAAACCCGAGGGCGGCTGTACAATGAGCAGTTCTTC
>NA|TRBV6-1|NA|TRBJ1-2
CASSEGAPSNYGYTF
TGTGCCAGCAGTGAAGGGGCCCCTAGCAACTATGGCTACACCTTC
>NA|TRBV20-1|many|TRBJ1-5
CSASEGSNQPQHF
TGCAGTGCGAGTGAGGGGAGCAATCAGCCCCAGCATTTT
>TRBD2|TRBV20-1|NA|TRBJ2-7
CSARGGLATGEQYF
TGCAGTGCTAGAGGGGGACTAGCGACCGGCGAGCAGTACTTC
>NA|TRBV18|many|TRBJ1-2
CASSPPGQRGYGYTF
TGTGCCAGCTCACCACCGGGACAACGCGGCTATGGCTACACCTTC
>NA|TRBV5-1|many|TRBJ2-7
CASSLEWGLREQYF
TGCGCCAGCAGCTTGGAATGGGGGTTGCGCGAGCAGTACTTC
>TRBD1|TRBV14|few|TRBJ2-7
CASSQTPGQGSYEQYF
TGTGCCAGCAGCCAAACTCCGGGACAGGGAAGCTACGAGCAGTACTTC
>NA|TRBV12-3/TRBV12-4|many|TRBJ1-1
CASSLDRYTEAFF
TGTGCCAGCAGCCTTGACCGCTACACTGAAGCTTTCTTT
>NA|TRBV19|NA|TRBJ2-1
CASSLGDYNEQFF
TGTGCCAGTAGTTTGGGAGACTACAATGAGCAGTTCTTC
>NA|TRBV7-2|many|TRBJ2-2
CASSLQGREELFF
TGTGCCAGCAGCTTACAGGGGCGGGAGGAGCTGTTTTTT
>NA|TRBV7-2|many|TRBJ2-3
CASSIDSTSADTQYF
TGTGCCAGCAGCATTGACTCCACCTCGGCAGATACGCAGTATTTT
>NA|TRBV30|many|TRBJ1-4
CAWTTTNEKLFF
TGTGCCTGGACAACAACTAATGAAAAACTGTTTTTT
>NA|TRBV6-1|many|TRBJ1-4
CASVTAGAGEKLFF
TGTGCCAGCGTTACGGCCGGCGCGGGTGAAAAACTGTTTTTT
>TRBD2|TRBV29-1|many|TRBJ2-7
CSVGLAGYEQYF
TGCAGCGTAGGACTAGCGGGCTACGAGCAGTACTTC
>NA|TRBV28|many|TRBJ1-1
CASSPGADPWGTEAFF
TGTGCCAGCAGTCCTGGGGCGGACCCCTGGGGCACTGAAGCTTTCTTT
>NA|TRBV7-9|many|TRBJ2-2
CASSLGILGAVSNTGELFF
TGTGCCAGCAGCTTAGGGATCCTGGGGGCAGTGTCGAACACCGGGGAGCTGTTTTTT
>NA|TRBV18|few|TRBJ1-3
CASSPPSRSSGNTIYF
TGTGCCAGCTCACCACCGAGTCGGAGCTCTGGAAACACCATATATTTT